The 10 T cell receptor beta chains given below trace back to one sample, sequenced in a study of blood T cell repertoires in COVID-19. Some clones are missing from TCRdb's copy, which holds only in-frame ones; the method was immunoSEQ multiplex PCR. The profile shows roughly 350,000 clones, about 90% of them singletons. Sequenced input: peripheral blood. Receptors were obtained from a woman aged 18-29 years who had recovered from COVID-19.

The genes are TRBV10-3 and TRBJ2-1; 7 bases match TRBD2. V was pared by 2 bases and J by 7 bases, with 11 bases of the junction left unmatched. CDR1 and CDR2 (germline): ENHRY, SYGVKD. CDR3 length: 16 residues. Here the CDR3 reads CAISEGGGPAGNEQFF. The CDR3 region has the DNA TGTGCCATCAGTGAGGGGGGAGGGCCCGCTGGTAATGAGCAGTTCTTC.

The chain is built from TRBV19 and TRBJ1-1; 11 positions agree with TRBD1. The CDR3 loop spans 15 amino acids. Germline assignment: CDR1 LNHDA and CDR2 SQIVND (reference sequence). Trimming at V came to 4 bases and at J to 0 bases, leaving 1 base not matched to a gene. In DNA form, the CDR3 reads TGTGCCAGTAGTAAGGACAGGGGGCTGAACACTGAAGCTTTCTTT. Amino acids: CASSKDRGLNTEAFF.

The rearrangement joins TRBV7-2 to TRBJ1-5; 7 bases align to TRBD1. The CDR3 is 14 amino acids. V was pared by 7 bases and J by 3 bases, with 6 bases of the junction left unmatched. Germline CDR1 SGHTA, CDR2 FQGNSA. As DNA, the CDR3 is TGTGCCAGCATCTTCCAGGGGGACAATCAGCCCCAGCATTTT. Its translation is CASIFQGDNQPQHF.

The chain has TRBV11-2 and TRBJ1-1; TRBD1 matches at 8 bases. The germline V gene has CDR1 SGHAT and CDR2 FQNNGV. The CDR3 spans 19 residues. The V gene end was trimmed by 5 bases and the J gene end by 7 bases; junction bases not matched to a gene: 24. This CDR3 is CASSRFVPDRGKAAIEAFF. Written as DNA, the CDR3 is TGTGCCAGCAGCCGATTCGTCCCCGACAGGGGCAAGGCGGCTATTGAAGCTTTCTTT.

This clone was observed a single time. CDR3 coding DNA: TGTGCCAGCAGCTTGGGGGGTTGGGAAACTAATGAAAAACTGTTTTTT. This translates into CASSLGGWETNEKLFF. The chain combines TRBV7-9 with TRBJ1-4; tentatively, D is TRBD1 (5 bases). This CDR3 is 16 amino acids long. The germline V gene has CDR1 SEHNR and CDR2 FQNEAQ (reference sequence). V was trimmed by 3 bases and J by 1 base, leaving 12 bases between them.

This clone was counted once. The chain links TRBV6-2 or TRBV6-3 to TRBJ2-5, with D maybe TRBD1 (5 bases). CDR1 MNHEY and CDR2 SVGEGT come from the germline V gene. Trimming cost V 2 bases and J 5 bases, with 12 bases left between them. This CDR3 is built from 14 residues. The CDR3 sequence is CASSYVYRWETQYF. As DNA, the CDR3 is TGTGCCAGCAGTTACGTGTACAGGTGGGAGACCCAGTACTTC.

Comments on this clone: In the same sample, other DNA sequences code for this CDR3. The V call is TRBV19, the J call TRBJ1-5, with D possibly TRBD1 on 5 matching bases. V lost 2 bases, J lost 4 bases, and 9 bases lay in between. This CDR3 comprises 14 residues. Germline-derived CDR1 and CDR2 are LNHDA and SQIVND (reference sequence). The CDR3 coding sequence is TGTGCCAGTAGTATACAGGCAGGGAATCAGCCCCAGCATTTT. This translates into CASSIQAGNQPQHF.

This clone occurred once. The chain is built from TRBV24-1 and TRBJ1-2; TRBD1 might be the D (6 bases). Germline-derived CDR1 and CDR2 are KGHDR and SFDVKD. V was cut by 4 bases and J by 6 bases, with 17 bases left in between. This CDR3 is 15 amino acids long. CDR3 amino acids: CATSDFPTGTDGYTF. The DNA of the CDR3 is TGTGCCACCAGTGACTTCCCTACAGGGACCGATGGCTACACCTTC.

This clone was counted a single time. The V and J genes are TRBV27 and TRBJ2-7, with a possible D match to TRBD1 (6 bases). CDR1 is MNHEY and CDR2 is SMNVEV in the germline V gene (reference sequence). Trimming took 5 bases from V and 0 from J, leaving 17 bases between them. CDR3 length: 16 amino acids. CDR3 sequence (DNA): TGTGCCAGCAGTGTAAACAGGGTTCGGGCCTCCTACGAGCAGTACGTC. It yields the protein CASSVNRVRASYEQYV.

The chain has TRBV11-3 and TRBJ2-1; TRBD2 agrees at 7 bases. V gave up 1 base and J gave up 10 bases; unmatched junction bases: 10. CDR1 is SGHNT, CDR2 YENEEA, per germline. The CDR3 loop spans 15 amino acids. The CDR3: CASSLAGGGAAEQFF. CDR3 DNA: TGTGCCAGCAGCTTAGCGGGAGGAGGGGCAGCGGAGCAGTTCTTC.